The 14 T cell receptor beta chains in this list originate from one sample, sequenced in a study of regulatory T cells in long-lasting Graves disease. TCR beta libraries were built with iRepertoire HTBI primers and Arm-PCR of CDR3 regions. TCRdb used MiXCR to reprocess the multiplex PCR reads, holding one entry per CDR3 protein. The profile shows 680,000 or so distinct CDR3 sequences, less than 20% of them singletons. Time point of the sample: newly diagnosed GD, antithyroid drugs for less than 3 months. Generation of the TCR library employed RNA extracted from PBMCs. These records were also assigned to another study, of T cells in Graves' hyperthyroidism and ophthalmopathy.

The input for sequencing was peripheral blood mononuclear cells (PBMCs), taken at new diagnosis, from a patient treated with antithyroid drugs. These receptors were collected from a woman aged 25-40 years with Graves disease.

This clonotype was detected a few times. The junction differs from germline at one of its ends, possibly a read error. The chain employs TRBV14 and TRBJ2-5; 9 positions match TRBD2. CDR1 and CDR2 from the germline V gene are SGHDN and FVKESK. This CDR3 region has 14 residues. The CDR3 region is CASSQGPLAGRPAF. CDR3 DNA: TGTGCCAGCAGCCAAGGTCCCCTAGCGGGGCGTCCAGCCTTC. Variable domain in full (rest from reference TRBV14 and TRBJ2-5): EAGVTQFPSHSVIEKGQTVTLRCDPISGHDNLYWYRRVMGKEIKFLLHFVKESKQDESGMPNNRFLAERTGGTYSTLKVQPAELEDSGVYFCASSQGPLAGRPAFGPGTRLLVL.

This clonotype was found a few times. DNA for the CDR3: TGCGCCAGCAGCTTGAGGGGGCAAGGAGGGGGCGCGGAGACCCAGTACTTC. Its protein is CASSLRGQGGGAETQYF. J is TRBJ2-5 and V is TRBV5-1; a weak D match, TRBD1 (7 bases). V was pared by 1 base and J by 5 bases, with 21 bases between. Germline assignment: CDR1 SGHRS and CDR2 YFSETQ. This CDR3 has 17 residues.

Concerning this clonotype itself: This sequence may be a read error, since a much larger clone differs from it by one base. This chain connects TRBV5-1 to TRBJ1-1, with D unresolved. Looked up from germline, CDR1 is SGHRS and CDR2 is YFSETQ. The CDR3 loop spans 14 amino acids. In DNA, the CDR3 is TGCGGCAGCACCGTCGGTGGCTTGAACACTGAAGCTTTCTTT. This sequence encodes CGSTVGGLNTEAFF.

The rearrangement links TRBV18 to TRBJ2-1; D unclear. V was cut by 1 base and J by 7 bases, with 14 bases left in between. The CDR3 spans 15 residues. Per the germline V gene, CDR1 is KGHSH and CDR2 is LQKENI. The CDR3 is CASSPLVSATNEQFF. CDR3 in DNA: TGTGCCAGCTCACCACTAGTATCAGCCACGAATGAGCAGTTCTTC.

This clonotype was seen many times. J is TRBJ2-3 and V is TRBV24-1, with 7 bases identical to TRBD1. Trimming cost V 8 bases and J 2 bases; bases outside gene matches: 9. The germline V gene encodes CDR1 KGHDR and CDR2 SFDVKD. The CDR3 runs 15 residues. The CDR3 nucleotides read TGTGCCACCACCGGGGACAGTCCGTCCACAGATACGCAGTATTTT. Its protein is CATTGDSPSTDTQYF.

This chain joins TRBV29-1 and TRBJ2-4; D gene uncertain. The CDR3 length is 13 residues. Trimming took 6 bases from V and 0 from J, leaving 9 bases between them. Germline lookup yields CDR1 SQVTM and CDR2 ANQGSEA. The CDR3 DNA is TGCAGCGTCACAACTCTAGCCAAAAACATTCAGTACTTC. The encoded protein is CSVTTLAKNIQYF.

This clonotype was observed at least ten times. J is TRBJ2-1 and V is TRBV28; D remains ambiguous. V was clipped by 4 bases and J by 3 bases, with 7 bases between them. There are 13 residues in the CDR3. Germline CDR1 is MDHEN and CDR2 is SYDVKM. CDR3 loop: CASSSRVYNEQFF. Written as DNA, the CDR3 is TGTGCCAGCAGTTCTCGTGTCTACAATGAGCAGTTCTTC.

The chain uses TRBV12-3 or TRBV12-4 and TRBJ2-2, with a tentative D call TRBD1 (6 bases). This CDR3 is built from 17 residues. Deletions cut 4 bases from V and 7 bases from J, with 22 bases between. The CDR3 nucleotides read TGTGCCAGCAGTTCCCCTCGGATAGGGGGAAGAGTCGGGGAGCTGTTTTTT. This translates into CASSSPRIGGRVGELFF.

This clonotype was recorded many times. The chain couples TRBV7-2 to TRBJ1-2, with D unresolved. Germline V CDR1 and CDR2: SGHTA, FQGNSA. The CDR3 spans 14 residues. Between the trimmed V and J ends, which lost 3 bases and 4 bases, there was a span of 12 bases. The CDR3 sequence: CASSFFRDPYGYTF. The CDR3, as DNA: TGTGCCAGCAGCTTTTTTCGGGATCCCTATGGCTACACCTTC.

The gene calls are TRBV18 and TRBJ1-2; weak D call: TRBD1 (6 bases). Per the germline V gene, CDR1 is KGHSH and CDR2 is LQKENI. CDR3 length: 16 amino acids. Trimming removed 3 bases at V and 0 bases at J, with 14 bases between. The CDR3 DNA reads TGTGCCAGCTCACCCCTAGAGACAGGAGCTAACTATGGCTACACCTTC. Its translation is CASSPLETGANYGYTF.

The chain joins TRBV29-1 to TRBJ1-1; tentative D call: TRBD1 (5 bases). The germline V gene encodes CDR1 SQVTM and CDR2 ANQGSEA. CDR3 length equals 13 residues. Trimming took 7 bases from V and 7 from J, leaving 19 bases between them. The CDR3 loop is CSARNAGRIEAFF. The CDR3, as DNA: TGCAGCGCCCGCAATGCGGGGCGCATTGAAGCTTTCTTT.

This clonotype was recorded a few times. This chain links TRBV6-1 with TRBJ1-5, with D tentatively TRBD1 (5 bases). V lost 5 bases, J lost 6 bases, and 11 bases lay in between. The CDR3 runs to 13 residues. Germline loops: CDR1 MNHNS, CDR2 SASEGT. The CDR3 loop is CASSSDGGQPQHF. As DNA, the CDR3 is TGTGCCAGCAGTAGTGACGGGGGTCAGCCCCAGCATTTT.

With respect to this clonotype: This may be a read error, as it is one base from a much larger clone. The genes are TRBV6-9 and TRBJ2-3, with 9 bases identical to TRBD1. The CDR3 consists of 18 residues. Germline CDR1 is MNHGY and CDR2 is SVAAGI. For the CDR3, the DNA is TGTGCCAGCGGTTACCCCCGCCGGGACAGGGAAATGACAGATACGCAGTATTTT. Protein sequence: CASGYPRRDREMTDTQYF.

As to this clonotype: At one end, the junction sequence differs from germline, possibly due to a read error. The chain uses TRBV12-3 or TRBV12-4 and TRBJ1-3; D perhaps matches TRBD1 (5 bases). This CDR3 is built from 17 residues. The CDR3 DNA follows: TGTGCCAGCAGACCCTGGGGGGTTGGTAAAGGAGGAAGCACCATATATTTT. It codes for CASRPWGVGKGGSTIYF.